This TCR beta chain came from a study of blood T cell repertoires in COVID-19. The protocol was immunoSEQ multiplex PCR, while the TCRdb copy is restricted to in-frame clones and leaves out a portion. The sample has more than 85,000 clones, roughly 92% seen once. V lost 0 bases to trimming and J lost 4 bases, with 7 bases between them. Germline CDR1 and CDR2: SGDLS and YYNGEE. The CDR3 contains 14 residues. The origin of this receptor is a woman between 50 and 59 years old with COVID-19, enrolled during active disease. The V and J genes are TRBV9 and TRBJ1-4; D is uncertain. Material for sequencing was peripheral blood. The DNA for the CDR3 is TGTGCCAGCAGCGTAGGACAAATTAATGAAAAACTGTTTTTT. Translation gives CASSVGQINEKLFF.